These 27 T cell receptor beta chains were sequenced from one sample in a study of T-cell memory formation after mild COVID-19. TCRdb processed the 5' RACE reads anew with MiXCR; each CDR3 protein has one entry. This sample yields roughly 240,000 distinct CDR3 sequences, of which under 20% are seen a single time; approximately 23% belongs to the top ten. The sample was PBMCs or a T cell subset sorted from them (not recorded which). The receptors derive from a man between 18 and 29 years old who had mild COVID-19 (a few samples of this study predate the infection). Cell type and time point are not known.

The rearrangement joins TRBV28 to TRBJ2-7, with no clear D. In germline, CDR1 is MDHEN, CDR2 SYDVKM. The CDR3 contains 13 residues. V lost 3 bases to trimming and J lost 4 bases, with 10 bases between them. The CDR3: CASSFSHTYEQYV. CDR3 coding DNA: TGTGCCAGCAGTTTCAGTCATACGTACGAGCAGTACGTC.

This chain links TRBV9 with TRBJ1-1, with D possibly being TRBD1 (6 bases). V was trimmed by 0 bases and J by 3 bases, leaving 12 bases between them. The length of the CDR3 is 15 residues. Germline values: CDR1 SGDLS, CDR2 YYNGEE. The CDR3 loop reads CASSVGAGVYTEAFF. CDR3 sequence (DNA): TGTGCCAGCAGCGTAGGAGCAGGGGTTTACACTGAAGCTTTCTTT. The full variable domain, rest sourced from reference TRBV9 and TRBJ1-1, is DSGVTQTPKHLITATGQRVTLRCSPRSGDLSVYWYQQSLDQGLQFLIQYYNGEERAKGNILERFSAQQFPDLHSELNLSSLELGDSALYFCASSVGAGVYTEAFFGQGTRLTVV.

The chain recombines TRBV15 with TRBJ2-7; no definite D call. Germline CDR1 LNHNV, CDR2 YYDKDF (reference sequence). Trimming removed 4 bases at V and 5 bases at J, with 12 bases between. The CDR3 sequence is 13 residues long. The CDR3 DNA reads TGTGCCACCAGCACGCGTAAATCGGACGAGCAGTACGTC. Translating gives CATSTRKSDEQYV.

This clonotype appeared many times. V and J are TRBV20-1 and TRBJ2-3; D perhaps matches TRBD2 (7 bases). Germline-derived CDR1 and CDR2 are DFQATT and SNEGSKA (reference sequence). V lost 0 bases, J lost 6 bases, and 16 bases lay in between. CDR3 size: 15 residues. The CDR3 DNA follows: TGCAGTGCTAGAGATCTGAGGGGGGGAGGGGATACGCAGTATTTT. Protein product: CSARDLRGGGDTQYF.

The chain links TRBV3-1 to TRBJ2-3; D is undetermined. The germline gives CDR1 LGHDT, CDR2 YNNKEL (reference sequence). V was shortened by 6 bases and J by 4 bases, with 17 bases between the two germline ends. The CDR3 covers 15 residues. This CDR3 reads CASRLGILRADTQYF. Here the CDR3 DNA reads TGTGCCAGCAGGCTGGGCATCCTTAGGGCAGATACGCAGTATTTT.

The V call is TRBV25-1, the J call TRBJ1-2, with D maybe TRBD1 (6 bases). Deletions cut 4 bases from V and 7 bases from J, with 7 bases between. The CDR3 contains 11 residues. Germline V CDR1 and CDR2: MGHDK, SYGVNS. The CDR3 region has the DNA TGTGCCAGCAGTGTGGGGGCTGGCTACACCTTC. It encodes CASSVGAGYTF.

Only a few counts were recorded for this clonotype. The chain carries TRBV9 and TRBJ1-2; D unresolved. The CDR3 totals 15 residues. Germline V gene sequence: CDR1 SGDLS, CDR2 YYNGEE. The V end was cut by 5 bases, the J end by 3 bases, with 17 bases between. The CDR3 loop is CASSPVAREDYGYTF. The CDR3 region has the DNA TGTGCCAGCAGTCCCGTGGCCCGGGAGGACTATGGCTACACCTTC.

The chain joins TRBV25-1 to TRBJ2-3, with D tentatively TRBD2 (6 bases). Trimming stripped 2 bases from V and 10 bases from J, with 10 bases between. CDR3 length: 12 amino acids. Germline V gene sequence: CDR1 MGHDK, CDR2 SYGVNS. CDR3 bases: TGTGCCAGCAGTGAACGGGGGTACGCGCAGTATTTT. It specifies CASSERGYAQYF.

The sample holds a few counts of this clonotype. The chain is built from TRBV23-1 and TRBJ1-3; tentatively, D is TRBD1 (6 bases). TRBV23-1 is classed as an ORF, of uncertain function. The CDR3 loop spans 16 amino acids. Trimming removed 9 bases at V and 0 bases at J, with 18 bases between. This chain's CDR3 is CASPAGGFHSGNTIYF. Written as DNA, the CDR3 is TGCGCCAGTCCCGCCGGGGGCTTCCACTCTGGAAACACCATATATTTT.

This chain uses TRBV19 with TRBJ1-1; D unresolved. The length of the CDR3 is 11 residues. The V and J ends lost 5 bases and 5 bases respectively, with 6 bases between them. The V gene's germline CDR1 is LNHDA and CDR2 SQIVND (reference sequence). In DNA, the CDR3 is TGTGCCAGTAGTCCCTCTACTGAAGCTTTCTTT. Translating it yields CASSPSTEAFF. Full variable domain (outside the CDR3, taken from reference TRBV19 and TRBJ1-1): DGGITQSPKYLFRKEGQNVTLSCEQNLNHDAMYWYRQDPGQGLRLIYYSQIVNDFQKGDIAEGYSVSREKKESFPLTVTSAQKNPTAFYLCASSPSTEAFFGQGTRLTVV.

The chain has TRBV3-1 and TRBJ2-3; a weak D match, TRBD1 (5 bases). The CDR3 consists of 14 residues. Deletions cut 2 bases from V and 5 bases from J, with 11 bases between. The V gene's germline CDR1 is LGHDT and CDR2 YNNKEL (reference sequence). The CDR3 coding sequence is TGTGCCAGCAGCCAAAGCAGGGAAGGAGATACGCAGTATTTT. This encodes CASSQSREGDTQYF.

The chain couples TRBV4-2 to TRBJ2-3; either TRBD1 or TRBD2 may fit D (5 bases each). V was pared by 4 bases and J by 8 bases, with 25 bases between. The CDR3 runs 17 residues. Germline loops: CDR1 LGHNA, CDR2 YNFKEQ. For the CDR3, the DNA is TGTGCCAGCAGCCCCACTTCCTATTCGGGACGACATAGTACGCAGTATTTT. Amino acids: CASSPTSYSGRHSTQYF.

This clonotype showed up many times. The CDR3 region has the DNA TGCGCCAGCAGACCGGGATGGACCGGGGAGCTGTTTTTT. It translates to CASRPGWTGELFF. This rearrangement joins TRBV5-1 to TRBJ2-2, with D tentatively TRBD2 (5 bases). The CDR3 has 13 residues. Trimming took 5 bases from V and 5 from J, leaving 10 bases between them. Germline loops: CDR1 SGHRS, CDR2 YFSETQ.

The chain has TRBV12-3 or TRBV12-4 and TRBJ2-7, with D tentatively TRBD1 (6 bases). V lost 9 bases and J lost 2, with 14 bases in between. This CDR3 spans 13 amino acids. CDR3 loop: CASRRQGTYEQYF. The DNA for the CDR3 is TGTGCCAGTCGACGTCAGGGGACCTACGAGCAGTACTTC.

This clonotype was observed a handful of times. CDR3 nucleotide sequence: TGTGCCAGCAGCTTTGGGGGTGGCGCTGAAGCTTTCTTT. It translates to CASSFGGGAEAFF. The rearrangement joins TRBV7-6 to TRBJ1-1, with a weak D call TRBD1 (5 bases). CDR1 is SGHVS, CDR2 FNYEAQ, per germline. V dropped 3 bases and J dropped 6 bases, with 11 bases sitting between them. The CDR3 length is 13 residues.

This clonotype was observed many times. The rearrangement links TRBV4-3 to TRBJ2-2; 7 nucleotides line up with TRBD1. CDR3 length: 15 amino acids. Trimming removed 3 bases from V and 3 bases from J; junction bases left unmatched: 4. From germline, CDR1 is LGHNA and CDR2 YSLEER. CDR3 residues: CASSHQDRYTGELFF. Written as DNA, the CDR3 is TGCGCCAGCAGCCACCAGGACAGGTACACCGGGGAGCTGTTTTTT.

There are a few counts of this clonotype. This chain links TRBV12-3 or TRBV12-4 with TRBJ2-7, with 11 bases that match TRBD1. This CDR3 is 16 amino acids long. The V and J ends lost 0 bases and 4 bases, in that order; junction bases with no gene match: 5. The CDR3 region is CASSLAPGQGAYEQYF. CDR3 nucleotide sequence: TGTGCCAGCAGTTTAGCGCCAGGACAGGGGGCGTACGAGCAGTACTTC.

This clonotype was seen repeatedly, ten times or more. V and J are TRBV12-3 or TRBV12-4 and TRBJ2-5; possibly TRBD1 or TRBD2 for D (5 bases each). The V and J ends lost 5 bases and 5 bases respectively, with 9 bases between them. CDR3 length: 12 residues. The CDR3 loop is CASSGTWETQYF. The DNA for the CDR3 is TGTGCCAGCAGTGGGACGTGGGAGACCCAGTACTTC.

This clonotype showed up just a few times. The chain combines TRBV7-9 with TRBJ2-1; 12 bases are shared with TRBD2. The V and J ends lost 5 bases and 7 bases, in that order; junction bases with no gene match: 6. CDR1 SEHNR and CDR2 FQNEAQ come from the germline V gene (reference sequence). This CDR3 spans 15 amino acids. CDR3 DNA sequence: TGTGCCAGCAGCCCCCGGGGGACTAGCGGGAATGAGCAGTTCTTC. Translated, it gives CASSPRGTSGNEQFF.

This sequence joins TRBV6-2 or TRBV6-3 and TRBJ1-1; D might be TRBD1 (6 bases). Germline V CDR1 and CDR2: MNHEY, SVGEGT. The CDR3 totals 13 residues. V shed 10 bases and J shed 4 bases, with 16 bases lying between them. This chain's CDR3 is CATLQGWVTEAFF. DNA for the CDR3: TGTGCCACCTTACAGGGTTGGGTCACTGAAGCTTTCTTT.

This clonotype has a handful of counts. V is TRBV7-9 and J is TRBJ2-7; no definite D call. V dropped 0 bases and J dropped 6 bases, with 15 bases sitting between them. This CDR3 comprises 15 residues. CDR1 and CDR2 (germline): SEHNR, FQNEAQ (reference sequence). The CDR3 reads CASSLADLGSGEQYV. The DNA for the CDR3 is TGTGCCAGCAGCTTAGCCGACTTGGGGTCGGGCGAGCAGTACGTC.

The chain couples TRBV4-3 to TRBJ2-5; 9 nucleotides match TRBD2. CDR3 length: 14 residues. The J segment lost 4 bases and the V segment lost 3 bases, leaving 3 bases of the junction unmatched. The germline V gene has CDR1 LGHNA and CDR2 YSLEER. CDR3 sequence (DNA): TGCGCCAGCAGCCAGGGACTAGCCGCAGAGACCCAGTACTTC. This gives the protein CASSQGLAAETQYF.

The chain has TRBV6-5 and TRBJ2-3, with D unresolved. V was shortened by 0 bases and J by 2 bases, with 6 bases between the two germline ends. Looked up from germline, CDR1 is MNHEY and CDR2 is SVGAGI. CDR3 length: 14 residues. CDR3 nucleotide sequence: TGTGCCAGCAGTTACTCGGAAGTCACAGATACGCAGTATTTT. It is translated as CASSYSEVTDTQYF.

This clonotype turned up a few times. The chain links TRBV5-1 to TRBJ1-1, with 7 bases aligning to TRBD1. V lost 7 bases and J lost 4; bases outside the gene matches: 10. Germline CDR1 SGHRS, CDR2 YFSETQ. The CDR3 consists of 14 residues. The CDR3 DNA reads TGCGCCAGCGGTCGACAGGGTACCGGCACTGAAGCTTTCTTT. This encodes CASGRQGTGTEAFF.

The V gene is TRBV4-1, the J gene TRBJ2-7; the D is unclear. The CDR3 consists of 13 residues. Between the trimmed V and J ends, which lost 3 bases and 2 bases, there was a span of 8 bases. CDR1 MGHRA and CDR2 YSYEKL come from the germline V gene. CDR3 sequence reads: CASSHGFTYEQYF. The DNA for the CDR3 is TGCGCCAGCAGCCATGGGTTTACCTACGAGCAGTACTTC.

The J gene is TRBJ1-1, the V gene TRBV11-2, with 9 bases that match TRBD1. The CDR3 is 16 amino acids. The V gene's germline CDR1 is SGHAT and CDR2 FQNNGV. With 3 bases clipped from V and 11 bases from J, the junction kept 16 bases outside the gene matches. CDR3 protein: CASSFFTGGSRSGAFF. In nucleotides, the CDR3 is TGTGCCAGCAGCTTCTTCACAGGGGGCTCCCGGAGTGGGGCTTTCTTT.

This clonotype was seen a few times. J is TRBJ2-7 and V is TRBV7-3, with 11 bases fitting TRBD2. Unmatched junction bases numbered 3, after V lost 5 bases and J lost 0 bases. The length of the CDR3 is 15 residues. Per the germline V gene, CDR1 is SGHTA and CDR2 is FQGTGA. CDR3 residues: CASSTTSGASYEQYF. CDR3 DNA: TGTGCCAGCAGCACGACTAGCGGGGCCTCCTACGAGCAGTACTTC.